The 10 T cell receptor beta chains in this list originate from one sample, sequenced in a study of shared clonotypes between healthy human individuals. Only in-frame clones appear in the TCRdb table, and some are missing; sequencing was by immunoSEQ multiplex PCR. The sample holds millions of clones; just over 90% are singletons and the top ten take 0.39%. The sequenced material came from naive CD4+ T cells from PBMCs. The subset denotes: CD45RA+ positively selected. These receptors originate from a man aged 18 to 35 in good health. Some clones in this sample may be carry-over from other donors' samples.

The chain couples TRBV2 to TRBJ2-1, with 11 bases fitting TRBD2. CDR3 length: 17 residues. V lost 6 bases and J lost 7; bases outside the gene matches: 14. Germline V gene sequence: CDR1 SNHLY, CDR2 FYNNEI. The CDR3 is CASRTGTSGGQGNEQFF. The DNA of the CDR3 is TGTGCCAGCAGAACAGGGACTAGCGGAGGCCAGGGTAATGAGCAGTTCTTC.

The V gene is TRBV7-9, the J gene TRBJ2-3, with TRBD2 matching over 7 bases. The V gene end was trimmed by 4 bases and the J gene end by 5 bases; junction bases not matched to a gene: 9. The CDR3 has 15 residues. Per the germline V gene, CDR1 is SEHNR and CDR2 is FQNEAQ (reference sequence). CDR3 nucleotide sequence: TGTGCCAGCAGCTCGCCAGCGGGAACGATAGATACGCAGTATTTT. It encodes CASSSPAGTIDTQYF. Combining the CDR3 with reference TRBV7-9 and TRBJ2-3 gives the whole variable domain DTGVSQNPRHKITKRGQNVTFRCDPISEHNRLYWYRQTLGQGPEFLTYFQNEAQLEKSRLLSDRFSAERPKGSFSTLEIQRTEQGDSAMYLCASSSPAGTIDTQYFGPGTRLTVL.

About this clone: Other DNA variants within this sample encode the same CDR3. This chain joins TRBV19 and TRBJ1-2; D is perhaps TRBD1 (6 bases). Germline CDR1 reads LNHDA; CDR2 reads SQIVND (reference sequence). Trimming cost V 3 bases and J 4 bases, with 9 bases left between them. CDR3 length: 13 amino acids. The CDR3 DNA reads TGTGCCAGTAGTATCAGGGGAAGCTATGGCTACACCTTC. It specifies CASSIRGSYGYTF.

The chain carries TRBV18 and TRBJ2-1, with 7 bases identical to TRBD2. Losses at the gene ends were 5 bases for V and 4 bases for J; bases not matched to a gene: 8. Germline assignment: CDR1 KGHSH and CDR2 LQKENI. CDR3 length: 15 residues. CDR3 bases: TGTGCCAGCTCAGAAGAGCGGGGCCTTTACAATGAGCAGTTCTTC. Translated, it gives CASSEERGLYNEQFF.

Comments on this clone: Other DNA sequences from this sample encode an identical CDR3 as well. The gene calls are TRBV9 and TRBJ1-3; no clear D. CDR1 and CDR2 from the germline V gene are SGDLS and YYNGEE. The CDR3 sequence is 11 residues long. The V gene lost 4 bases and the J gene lost 4 bases, with 3 bases spanning the gap. The CDR3 loop reads CASSQGNTIYF. The DNA for the CDR3 is TGTGCCAGCAGCCAAGGAAACACCATATATTTT.

This clone appeared once. The rearrangement links TRBV2 to TRBJ2-1; D remains ambiguous. This CDR3 comprises 14 residues. The ends were cut back, 1 base at V and 8 bases at J, with 12 bases in the middle. The germline gives CDR1 SNHLY, CDR2 FYNNEI. The CDR3 nucleotides are TGTGCCAGCAGTGAAGGGCTAGTCGACGATGAGCAGTTCTTC. This sequence encodes CASSEGLVDDEQFF.

A note on this clone: This same CDR3 is encoded by further DNA sequences in the sample. This rearrangement joins TRBV18 to TRBJ2-3, with D possibly matching TRBD2 (6 bases). CDR1 is KGHSH, CDR2 LQKENI, per germline. Trimming pared 3 bases from V and 0 bases from J, leaving 10 bases between. The CDR3 consists of 15 residues. The CDR3 nucleotides read TGTGCCAGCTCACCCGGCGGGGCTAGCACAGATACGCAGTATTTT. Its translation: CASSPGGASTDTQYF.

The J gene is TRBJ1-2, the V gene TRBV29-1; 11 positions agree with TRBD1. The CDR3 consists of 15 residues. Trimming at V came to 5 bases and at J to 4 bases, leaving 9 bases not matched to a gene. CDR1 is SQVTM, CDR2 ANQGSEA, per germline. The CDR3 region has the DNA TGCAGCGTTTCAGTTGGACAGGGGGCCGGCTATGGCTACACCTTC. The encoded protein is CSVSVGQGAGYGYTF.

V gene TRBV30 combines with J gene TRBJ2-1; 12 nucleotides align to TRBD2. Germline CDR1 is GTSNPN and CDR2 is SVGIG (reference sequence). V shed 1 base and J 7 bases; nucleotides not matched to a gene: 8. The CDR3 contains 16 residues. The CDR3 reads CAWSARPSGRANEQFF. The CDR3 DNA sequence: TGTGCCTGGAGTGCCCGACCTAGCGGGAGGGCGAATGAGCAGTTCTTC.

The V and J genes are TRBV5-1 and TRBJ2-7; 7 bases fit TRBD2. This CDR3 is built from 15 residues. After removal of 0 bases from V and 2 bases from J, the junction contained 5 bases not matched to a gene. Per the germline V gene, CDR1 is SGHRS and CDR2 is YFSETQ. The CDR3 sequence is CASSLAGLDPYEQYF. CDR3 DNA sequence: TGCGCCAGCAGCTTGGCAGGACTAGATCCCTACGAGCAGTACTTC. Full variable domain (missing parts from reference TRBV5-1 and TRBJ2-7): KAGVTQTPRYLIKTRGQQVTLSCSPISGHRSVSWYQQTPGQGLQFLFEYFSETQRNKGNFPGRFSGRQFSNSRSEMNVSTLELGDSALYLCASSLAGLDPYEQYFGPGTRLTVT.